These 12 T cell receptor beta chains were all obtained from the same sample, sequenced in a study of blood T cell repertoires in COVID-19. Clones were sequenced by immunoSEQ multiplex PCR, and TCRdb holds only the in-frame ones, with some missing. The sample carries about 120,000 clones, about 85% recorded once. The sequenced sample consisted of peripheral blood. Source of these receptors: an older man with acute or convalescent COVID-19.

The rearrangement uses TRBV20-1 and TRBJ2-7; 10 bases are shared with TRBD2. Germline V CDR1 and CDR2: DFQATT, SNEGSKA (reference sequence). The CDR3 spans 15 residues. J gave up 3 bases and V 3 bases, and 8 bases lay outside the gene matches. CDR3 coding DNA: TGCAGTGCTAGTTCTGGGCTAGCGGGAGACTACGAGCAGTACTTC. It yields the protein CSASSGLAGDYEQYF.

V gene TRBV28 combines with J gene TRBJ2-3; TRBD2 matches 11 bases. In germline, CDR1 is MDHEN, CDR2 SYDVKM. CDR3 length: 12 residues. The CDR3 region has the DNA TGTGGGACTAGCGGGTACACAGATACGCAGTATTTT. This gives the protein CGTSGYTDTQYF.

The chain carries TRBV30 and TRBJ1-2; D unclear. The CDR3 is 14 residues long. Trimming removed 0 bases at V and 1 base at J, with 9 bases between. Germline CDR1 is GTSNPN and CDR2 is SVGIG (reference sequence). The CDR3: CAWSVTHSNYGYTF. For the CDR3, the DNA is TGTGCCTGGAGTGTAACTCACAGTAACTATGGCTACACCTTC.

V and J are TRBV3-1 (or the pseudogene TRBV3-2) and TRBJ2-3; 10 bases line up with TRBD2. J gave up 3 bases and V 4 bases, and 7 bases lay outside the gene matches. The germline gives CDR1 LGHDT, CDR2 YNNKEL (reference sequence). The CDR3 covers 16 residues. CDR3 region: CASSRVIAGGTDTQYF. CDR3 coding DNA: TGTGCCAGCAGCCGTGTAATAGCGGGAGGAACAGATACGCAGTATTTT.

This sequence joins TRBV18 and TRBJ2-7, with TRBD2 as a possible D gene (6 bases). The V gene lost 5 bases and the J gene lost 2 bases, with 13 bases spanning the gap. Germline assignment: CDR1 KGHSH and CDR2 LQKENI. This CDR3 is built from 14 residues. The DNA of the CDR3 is TGTGCCAGCTCAAGCGGGTCCGGAACCTACGAGCAGTACTTC. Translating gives CASSSGSGTYEQYF. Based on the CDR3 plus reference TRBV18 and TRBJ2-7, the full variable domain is NAGVMQNPRHLVRRRGQEARLRCSPMKGHSHVYWYRQLPEEGLKFMVYLQKENIIDESGMPKERFSAEFPKEGPSILRIQQVVRGDSAAYFCASSSGSGTYEQYFGPGTRLTVT.

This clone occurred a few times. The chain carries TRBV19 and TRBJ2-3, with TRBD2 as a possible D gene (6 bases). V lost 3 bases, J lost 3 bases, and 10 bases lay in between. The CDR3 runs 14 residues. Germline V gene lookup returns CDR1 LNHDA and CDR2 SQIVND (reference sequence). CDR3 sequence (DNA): TGTGCCAGTAGTATCGGGGGATTAACAGATACGCAGTATTTT. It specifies CASSIGGLTDTQYF.

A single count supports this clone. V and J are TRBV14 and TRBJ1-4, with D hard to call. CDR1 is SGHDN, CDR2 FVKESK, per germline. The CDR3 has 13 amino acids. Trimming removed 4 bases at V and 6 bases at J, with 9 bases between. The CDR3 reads CASSPGLDEKLFF. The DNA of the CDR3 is TGTGCCAGCAGCCCGGGGTTGGATGAAAAACTGTTTTTT.

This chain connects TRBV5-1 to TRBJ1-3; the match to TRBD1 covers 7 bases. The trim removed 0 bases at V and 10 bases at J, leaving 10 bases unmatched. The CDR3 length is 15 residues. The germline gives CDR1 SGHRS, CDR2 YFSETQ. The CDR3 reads CASSLDRQGGRTIYF. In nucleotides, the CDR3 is TGCGCCAGCAGCTTGGATAGACAGGGCGGGAGGACCATATATTTT. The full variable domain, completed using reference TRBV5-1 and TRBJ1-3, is KAGVTQTPRYLIKTRGQQVTLSCSPISGHRSVSWYQQTPGQGLQFLFEYFSETQRNKGNFPGRFSGRQFSNSRSEMNVSTLELGDSALYLCASSLDRQGGRTIYFGEGSWLTVV.

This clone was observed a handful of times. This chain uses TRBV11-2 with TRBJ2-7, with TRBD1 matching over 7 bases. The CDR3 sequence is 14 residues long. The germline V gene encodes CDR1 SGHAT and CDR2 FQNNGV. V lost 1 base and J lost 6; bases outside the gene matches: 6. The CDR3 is CASSLVRQGTEQYF. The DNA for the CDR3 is TGTGCCAGCAGCTTAGTAAGACAGGGAACCGAGCAGTACTTC.

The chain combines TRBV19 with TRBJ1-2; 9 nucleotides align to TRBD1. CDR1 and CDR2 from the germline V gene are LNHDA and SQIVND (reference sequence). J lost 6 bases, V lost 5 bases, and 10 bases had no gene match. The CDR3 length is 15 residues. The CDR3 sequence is CASSHVDRGRDGYTF. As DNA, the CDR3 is TGTGCCAGTAGTCACGTGGACAGGGGAAGAGATGGCTACACCTTC.

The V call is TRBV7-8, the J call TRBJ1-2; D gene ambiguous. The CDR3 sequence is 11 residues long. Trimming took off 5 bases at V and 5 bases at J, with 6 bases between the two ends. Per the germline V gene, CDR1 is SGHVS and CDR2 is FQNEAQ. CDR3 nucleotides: TGTGCCAGCAGCGCCGGGTATGGCTACACCTTC. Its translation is CASSAGYGYTF.

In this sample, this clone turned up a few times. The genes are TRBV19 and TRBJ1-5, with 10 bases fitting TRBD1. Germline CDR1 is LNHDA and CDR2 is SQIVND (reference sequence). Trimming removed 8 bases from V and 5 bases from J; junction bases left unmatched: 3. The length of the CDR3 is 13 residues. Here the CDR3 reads CASGGQGHQPQHF. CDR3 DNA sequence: TGTGCCAGTGGGGGACAGGGGCATCAGCCCCAGCATTTT.